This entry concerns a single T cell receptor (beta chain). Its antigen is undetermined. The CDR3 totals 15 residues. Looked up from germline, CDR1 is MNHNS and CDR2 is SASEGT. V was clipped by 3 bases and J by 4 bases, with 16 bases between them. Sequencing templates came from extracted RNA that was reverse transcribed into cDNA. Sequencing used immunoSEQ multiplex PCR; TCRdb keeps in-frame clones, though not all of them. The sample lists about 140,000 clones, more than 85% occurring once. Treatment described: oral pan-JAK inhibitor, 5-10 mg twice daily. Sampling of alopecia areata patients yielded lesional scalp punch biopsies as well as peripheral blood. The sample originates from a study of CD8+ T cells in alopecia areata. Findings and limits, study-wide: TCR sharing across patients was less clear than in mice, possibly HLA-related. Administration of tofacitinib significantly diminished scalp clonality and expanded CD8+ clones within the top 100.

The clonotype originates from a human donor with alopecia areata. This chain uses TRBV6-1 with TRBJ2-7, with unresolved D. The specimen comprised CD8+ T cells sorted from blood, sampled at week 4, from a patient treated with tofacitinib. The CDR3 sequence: CASSDSDSWTYEQYF. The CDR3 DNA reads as TGTGCCAGCAGTGACTCCGACTCCTGGACGTACGAGCAGTACTTC.